Below, one T cell receptor beta chain is given with its context. The source of the sample is a study of cytomegalovirus exposure and HLA in healthy donors. The table came from immunoSEQ multiplex PCR; TCRdb's copy has only in-frame clones and leaves some out. This table has a few hundred thousand clones, approximately 88% appearing once. CDR1 is SGHRS and CDR2 is YFSETQ in the germline V gene. The CDR3 covers 19 residues. V was cut by 1 base and J by 3 bases, with 20 bases left in between. Sequenced sample: PBMCs. The sequence came from a man in his thirties or forties in good health and CMV-seronegative. The chain employs TRBV5-1 and TRBJ2-6, with unresolved D. The CDR3 sequence: CASSLSAQASSLGANVLTF. CDR3 coding DNA: TGCGCCAGCAGCTTGTCGGCTCAGGCCTCTTCCCTTGGGGCCAACGTCCTGACTTTC.